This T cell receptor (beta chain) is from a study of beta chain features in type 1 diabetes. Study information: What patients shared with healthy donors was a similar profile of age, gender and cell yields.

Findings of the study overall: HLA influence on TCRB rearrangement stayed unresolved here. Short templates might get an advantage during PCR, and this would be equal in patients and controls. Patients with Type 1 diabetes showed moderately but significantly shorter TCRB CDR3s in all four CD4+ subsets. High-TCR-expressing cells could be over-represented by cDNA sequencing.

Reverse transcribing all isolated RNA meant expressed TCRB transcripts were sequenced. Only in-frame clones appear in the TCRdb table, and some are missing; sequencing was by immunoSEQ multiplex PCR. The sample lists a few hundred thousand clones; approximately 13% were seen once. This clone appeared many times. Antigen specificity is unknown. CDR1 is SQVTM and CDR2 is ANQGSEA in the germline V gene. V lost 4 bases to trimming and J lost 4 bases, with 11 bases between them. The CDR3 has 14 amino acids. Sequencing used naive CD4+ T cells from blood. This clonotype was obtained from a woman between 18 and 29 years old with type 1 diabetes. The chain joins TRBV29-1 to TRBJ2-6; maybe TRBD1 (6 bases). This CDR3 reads CSVVWTAGANVLTF. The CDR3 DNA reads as TGCAGCGTTGTGTGGACAGCCGGGGCCAACGTCCTGACTTTC.